These T cell receptor beta chains were read from a single sample in a study of shared clonotypes between healthy human individuals. Method: immunoSEQ multiplex PCR; TCRdb's copy keeps in-frame clones and lacks some. The sample includes hundreds of thousands of clones, more than 75% of them seen just once. The sample comprised PBMCs. The receptors derive from a woman aged 35 to 49 in good health. Some clones in this sample may be carry-over from other donors' samples. The CDR3 runs from the conserved cysteine through the conserved F or W. The D gene is left open where the match is weak. The size field is filled for only some rows; it gives once, few, many or a size class.

clone_size	v_call	j_call	d_call	cdr3_length	cdr3_aa	cdr3_nt
-	TRBV11-2	TRBJ1-1	-	14	CASSSREGVTEAFF	TGTGCCAGCAGCAGCAGGGAGGGAGTCACTGAAGCTTTCTTT
-	TRBV4-1	TRBJ2-1	-	15	CASSQEGFINNEQFF	TGCGCCAGCAGCCAAGAAGGGTTCATTAACAATGAGCAGTTCTTC
-	TRBV28	TRBJ1-5	-	16	CASSFWEWGNNQPQHF	-
-	TRBV30	TRBJ1-2	TRBD1	12	CAWSPGGYGYTF	TGTGCCTGGAGTCCAGGGGGCTATGGCTACACCTTC
-	TRBV9	TRBJ2-6	-	15	CASSVTRAGANVLTF	TGTGCCAGCAGCGTAACGAGGGCTGGGGCCAACGTCCTGACTTTC
few	TRBV7-3	TRBJ2-2	-	14	CASSPPGGSGELFF	TGTGCCAGCAGTCCCCCTGGGGGTTCCGGGGAGCTGTTTTTT
-	TRBV2	TRBJ2-7	-	11	CASREYYEQYF	TGTGCCAGCAGGGAGTACTACGAGCAGTACTTC
-	TRBV18	TRBJ1-2	TRBD1	15	CASSPWTGQPYGYTF	TGTGCCAGCTCACCTTGGACAGGACAGCCCTATGGCTACACCTTC
-	TRBV25-1	TRBJ2-4	-	18	CASSEGPPHRGSKNIQYF	TGTGCCAGCAGTGAAGGGCCCCCCCACCGAGGGTCCAAAAACATTCAGTACTTC
few	TRBV6-4	TRBJ1-1	-	13	CASSVRQGAEAFF	TGTGCCAGCAGTGTACGCCAGGGAGCTGAAGCTTTCTTT
many	TRBV19	TRBJ1-1	TRBD1	16	CASRIGSGTGPTEAFF	TGTGCCAGTAGGATCGGGTCCGGGACAGGGCCCACTGAAGCTTTCTTT
-	TRBV6-5	TRBJ2-7	-	14	CASMDSAPPYEQYF	TGTGCCAGCATGGACAGTGCACCCCCCTACGAGCAGTACTTC
-	TRBV10-3	TRBJ2-3	-	14	CAISVQGIADTQYF	TGTGCCATCAGTGTGCAGGGGATCGCAGATACGCAGTATTTT
few	TRBV7-3	TRBJ2-7	TRBD2	14	CASSGTSGDYEQYF	TGTGCCAGCAGTGGGACTAGCGGAGATTACGAGCAGTACTTC